This section outlines one TCR beta chain sequence together with its context. Antigen unknown. Different DNA sequences within this sample yield the same CDR3. The sample belongs to a study of Ad26.COV2.S vaccination and SARS-CoV-2 variants. Study-level results: Reported findings describe substantial breadth in spike-specific CD8+ and CD4+ T cell responses following vaccination. Vaccine recipients surpassed placebo recipients in spike-specific TCR breadth.

V gave up 2 bases and J gave up 1 base, with 6 bases separating them. Germline lookup yields CDR1 SGHRS and CDR2 YFSETQ. The CDR3 contains 13 residues. TCRdb keeps only in-frame clones here, not all; method: immunoSEQ multiplex PCR. The sample records 300,000 to 500,000 clones, 75% to 90% being singletons. The treatment is: roughly 19 received Ad26.COV2.S at low or high dose, single or two shots; five or six received placebo; per-sample allocation not given. The investigators took samples on day 63 after the first vaccine or placebo injection. The chain carries TRBV5-1 and TRBJ1-1; D uncertain. The source was peripheral blood, collected in a trial of Ad26.COV2.S vaccine versus placebo. This receptor was obtained from a person aged 18-60 years who received the Ad26.COV2.S COVID-19 vaccine or a placebo. CDR3 sequence reads: CASSLGTNTEAFF. In DNA form, the CDR3 reads TGCGCCAGCAGCTTAGGAACGAACACTGAAGCTTTCTTT.